This T cell receptor beta chain was obtained from a study of cytomegalovirus exposure and HLA in healthy donors. Overall study findings and caveats: A classifier reportedly called cytomegalovirus status with high sensitivity and specificity.

The CDR3 runs to 15 residues. CDR1 is SGHNT, CDR2 YYREEE, per germline (reference sequence). The V gene end was trimmed by 5 bases and the J gene end by 3 bases; junction bases not matched to a gene: 11. As regards this clone: As yet, its antigen is unknown.

Repertoires were generated with immunoSEQ multiplex PCR, while TCRdb's copy carries only in-frame clones and drops some. The sample carries more than 90,000 clones, about 91% recorded once. The receptor was isolated from a man aged 18 to 29 in good health and CMV-seronegative. Sequenced: PBMCs. The chain joins TRBV5-4 to TRBJ2-7; the match to TRBD1 covers 7 bases. The CDR3 DNA follows: TGTGCCAGCAGTTCCGACAGGGCTATTTTCTACGAGCAGTACTTC. Its translation is CASSSDRAIFYEQYF.